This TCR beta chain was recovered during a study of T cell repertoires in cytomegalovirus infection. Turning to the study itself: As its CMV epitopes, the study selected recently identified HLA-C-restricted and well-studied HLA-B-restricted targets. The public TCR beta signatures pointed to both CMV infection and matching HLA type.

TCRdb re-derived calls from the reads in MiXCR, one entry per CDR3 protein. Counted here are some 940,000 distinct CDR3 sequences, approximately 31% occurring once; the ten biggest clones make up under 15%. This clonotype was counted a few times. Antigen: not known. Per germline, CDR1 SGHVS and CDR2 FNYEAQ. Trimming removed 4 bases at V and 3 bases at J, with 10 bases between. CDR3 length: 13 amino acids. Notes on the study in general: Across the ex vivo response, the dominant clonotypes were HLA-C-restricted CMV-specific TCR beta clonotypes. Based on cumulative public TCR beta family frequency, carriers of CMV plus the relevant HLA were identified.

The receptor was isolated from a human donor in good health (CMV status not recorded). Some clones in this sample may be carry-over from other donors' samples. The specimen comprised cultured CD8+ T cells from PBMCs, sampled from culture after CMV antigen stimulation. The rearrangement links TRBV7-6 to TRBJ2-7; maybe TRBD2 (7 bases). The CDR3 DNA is TGTGCCAGCAGCTACGGGGGGCTCTACGAGCAGTACTTC. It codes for CASSYGGLYEQYF.